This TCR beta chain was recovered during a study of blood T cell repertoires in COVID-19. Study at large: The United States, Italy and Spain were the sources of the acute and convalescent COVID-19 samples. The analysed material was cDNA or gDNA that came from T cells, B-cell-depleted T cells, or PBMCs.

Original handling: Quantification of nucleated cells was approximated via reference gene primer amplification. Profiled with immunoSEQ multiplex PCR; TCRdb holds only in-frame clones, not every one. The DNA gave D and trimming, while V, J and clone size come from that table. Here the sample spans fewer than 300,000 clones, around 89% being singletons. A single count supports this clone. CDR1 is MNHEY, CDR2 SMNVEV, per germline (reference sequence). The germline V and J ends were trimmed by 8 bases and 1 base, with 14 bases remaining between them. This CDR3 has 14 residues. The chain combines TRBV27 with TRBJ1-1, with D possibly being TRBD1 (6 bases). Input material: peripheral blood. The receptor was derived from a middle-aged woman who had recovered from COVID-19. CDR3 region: CASGPLQGNTEAFF. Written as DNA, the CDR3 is TGTGCCAGCGGCCCCCTACAGGGGAACACTGAAGCTTTCTTT.